This T cell receptor beta chain was obtained from a study of CD8+CD57+ T cells in acquired aplastic anemia. All sequencing subjects had displayed CD8+CD57+ cell expansion on flow cytometry. Germline lookup yields CDR1 SEHNR and CDR2 FQNEAQ (reference sequence). The CDR3 has 15 residues. Trimming cost V 5 bases and J 7 bases; bases outside gene matches: 10. TCR beta VDJ combinations and CDR3 sequences were profiled from genomic DNA. Via MiXCR, TCRdb re-called the reads, giving one row per CDR3 protein. The sample records a few hundred thousand distinct CDR3 sequences, roughly 45% being singletons. This clonotype has at least ten counts.

The V and J genes are TRBV7-9 and TRBJ1-4; 7 bases align to TRBD1. The sequence was collected from a human donor with aplastic anemia. Sequencing used sorted CD4+, CD8+, or CD8+CD57+ T cells (not recorded which) from PBMCs. DNA for the CDR3: TGTGCCAGCAGCCCCGGGGGACAGTTCGGTGAAAAACTGTTTTTT. It codes for CASSPGGQFGEKLFF. The variable domain in full, completed from reference TRBV7-9 and TRBJ1-4, reads DTGVSQNPRHKITKRGQNVTFRCDPISEHNRLYWYRQTLGQGPEFLTYFQNEAQLEKSRLLSDRFSAERPKGSFSTLEIQRTEQGDSAMYLCASSPGGQFGEKLFFGSGTQLSVL.